Below, one T cell receptor (beta chain) is given with its context. Its target is not known. Method: immunoSEQ multiplex PCR; TCRdb's copy keeps in-frame clones and lacks some. The sample lists more than 550,000 clones, around 90% occurring once. This sample is drawn from a study of shared clonotypes between healthy human individuals. Study at large: For every donor, three CD4 naive, three CD4 memory, two CD8 naive and one CD8 memory plates were used.

CD8 cells classed as naive were CD45RO-negative and positively selected for CCR7, excluding terminally differentiated effector memory CD45RA+ cells. General study findings and limits: Clonotype sharing among donors was thought likely to change with sequencing depth. With few donors, the genetic and exposure-history diversity represented was limited. Sharing across several donors was seen in approximately 5.2% of naive CD4 clonotypes.

Germline CDR1 and CDR2: SEHNR and FQNEAQ (reference sequence). This CDR3 has 15 amino acids. V lost 4 bases and J lost 6; bases outside the gene matches: 10. V gene TRBV7-9 combines with J gene TRBJ2-7; TRBD1 aligns across 9 bases. Sequencing input: naive CD8+ T cells sorted from blood. The TCR sequence derives from a man aged 25 to 45 in good health. Here the CDR3 reads CASSWSTGGATEQYF. For the CDR3, the DNA is TGTGCCAGCAGCTGGAGCACAGGGGGCGCAACCGAGCAGTACTTC.